Each of the 30 T cell receptor beta chains below was sequenced from the same sample in a study of CD8+CD57+ T cells in acquired aplastic anemia listed by TCRdb under 2018. Sequencing relied on an Illumina HiSeq 2000. TCR beta VDJ combination and CDR3 sequence profiling used genomic DNA as the template. Using fastp at Q25 and MiXCR, TCRdb reprocessed the public reads and kept productive beta chains. Each record represents a unique CDR3 protein, reported with the most common genes and DNA among its rows. In all, the sample holds 200,000 or so distinct CDR3 sequences, and around half of those were seen once. The top ten hold 8% to 10% of the sample. Flow cytometry had shown CD8+CD57+ cell expansion in the patients selected for sequencing. The sequenced material came from sorted CD4+, CD8+, or CD8+CD57+ T cells (not recorded which) from PBMCs. These TCRs come from a human donor with aplastic anemia.

This clonotype was observed at least ten times. V is TRBV6-2 or TRBV6-3 and J is TRBJ2-3; D remains unclear. The V end was cut by 0 bases, the J end by 5 bases, with 3 bases between. The CDR3 runs to 12 residues. CDR1 MNHEY and CDR2 SVGEGT come from the germline V gene. The CDR3 sequence: CASSYSGDTQYF. The CDR3 DNA follows: TGTGCCAGCAGTTACTCGGGAGATACGCAGTATTTT.

This clonotype turned up a few times. This chain links TRBV6-5 with TRBJ1-1; possible D gene TRBD1, 5 bases. With 4 bases removed from V and 6 bases from J, the gap between germline ends came to 12 bases. The CDR3 spans 13 residues. Germline V gene data show CDR1 as MNHEY and CDR2 as SVGAGI. Written as DNA, the CDR3 is TGTGCCAGCAGTTTATATGGGGCTCCTGAAGCTTTCTTT. As protein: CASSLYGAPEAFF.

Concerning this clonotype itself: An end of the junction differs from the germline gene, which may be a read error. The chain employs TRBV10-2 and TRBJ1-2; TRBD1 aligns across 7 bases. CDR1 is WSHSY, CDR2 SAAADI, per germline. This CDR3 spans 13 amino acids. The CDR3 loop is CASSAGTVDGCTF. Here the CDR3 DNA reads TGCGCCAGCAGTGCCGGGACAGTGGATGGCTGCACCTTC.

The rearrangement links TRBV29-1 to TRBJ2-1; D gene unclear. This CDR3 spans 12 amino acids. The V and J ends lost 3 bases and 1 base respectively, with 4 bases between them. The V gene's germline CDR1 is SQVTM and CDR2 ANQGSEA. This CDR3 is CSVEASYNEQFF. For the CDR3, the DNA is TGCAGCGTTGAGGCGTCCTACAATGAGCAGTTCTTC.

As to this clonotype: Here the CDR3 omits its conserved ending phenylalanine or tryptophan, so a read error is the likely source. It is unclear where the CDR3 begins or ends on the DNA, so no DNA is shown, and the CDR3 is as TCRdb lists it. The genes are TRBV5-1 and TRBJ1-1; the table's D call, TRBD1, has no DNA check behind it. The CDR3 adds up to 15 amino acids, both ends counted. Germline CDR1 reads SGHRS; CDR2 reads YFSETQ. CDR3 region: CASSLVERGSTEAFL.

The CDR3 is CASKTGRQETQYF. CDR3 DNA: TGTGCCAGTAAGACAGGGAGACAAGAGACCCAGTACTTC. This chain uses TRBV2 with TRBJ2-5; 7 bases map to TRBD1. The length of the CDR3 is 13 residues. The germline V gene encodes CDR1 SNHLY and CDR2 FYNNEI. The trim removed 9 bases at V and 2 bases at J, leaving 6 bases unmatched.

The chain uses TRBV11-2 and TRBJ2-1; perhaps TRBD2 as D (6 bases). V was pared by 3 bases and J by 4 bases, with 13 bases between. The CDR3 contains 15 residues. Per the germline V gene, CDR1 is SGHAT and CDR2 is FQNNGV. CDR3 sequence: CASSFSGAIYNEQFF. The CDR3 nucleotides read TGTGCCAGCAGCTTTAGCGGAGCAATTTACAATGAGCAGTTCTTC. The full variable domain, completed using reference TRBV11-2 and TRBJ2-1, is EAGVAQSPRYKIIEKRQSVAFWCNPISGHATLYWYQQILGQGPKLLIQFQNNGVVDDSQLPKDRFSAERLKGVDSTLKIQPAKLEDSAVYLCASSFSGAIYNEQFFGPGTRLTVL.

The chain recombines TRBV12-3 or TRBV12-4 with TRBJ1-1, with D possibly matching TRBD1 (5 bases). V lost 8 bases and J lost 7, with 11 bases in between. The CDR3 runs to 11 residues. CDR3 sequence: CASSQTVEAFF. CDR3 sequence (DNA): TGTGCCAGCTCCCAGACAGTTGAAGCTTTCTTT.

This clonotype was seen repeatedly, ten times or more. The chain uses TRBV10-2 and TRBJ2-7, with D perhaps matching TRBD1 (5 bases). CDR1 and CDR2 from the germline V gene are WSHSY and SAAADI. The CDR3 runs 12 residues. Trimming took off 8 bases at V and 6 bases at J, with 14 bases between the two ends. CDR3 region: CASGSGFPEQYF. For the CDR3, the DNA is TGCGCCAGCGGATCAGGGTTTCCCGAGCAGTACTTC.

The V and J genes are TRBV15 and TRBJ2-2, with D unclear. Germline values: CDR1 LNHNV, CDR2 YYDKDF (reference sequence). The CDR3 is 13 amino acids. V was cut by 0 bases and J by 7 bases, with 6 bases left in between. CDR3 nucleotides: TGTGCCACCAGCAGAGATGGCGGCGGGGAGCTGTTTTTT. This gives the protein CATSRDGGGELFF.

The rearrangement links TRBV11-1 to TRBJ2-2; 14 bases agree with TRBD2. Per the germline V gene, CDR1 is SGHAT and CDR2 is FQDESV (reference sequence). The CDR3 is 17 amino acids. Trimming cost V 4 bases and J 7 bases; bases outside gene matches: 8. The CDR3 region is CASSSSGTSGRYGELFF. The CDR3 nucleotides read TGTGCCAGCAGCTCTTCCGGGACTAGCGGGAGATACGGGGAGCTGTTTTTT.

V gene TRBV15 combines with J gene TRBJ2-7; TRBD1 is a possible D gene (5 bases). Germline loops: CDR1 LNHNV, CDR2 YYDKDF (reference sequence). V gave up 1 base and J gave up 1 base, with 17 bases separating them. This CDR3 spans 17 amino acids. DNA for the CDR3: TGTGCCACCAGCAGAGGTTCGAACAGGAAACGATCCTACGAGCAGTACTTC. It is translated as CATSRGSNRKRSYEQYF.

The chain uses TRBV6-2 or TRBV6-3 and TRBJ1-6; 11 nucleotides match TRBD1. Germline V gives CDR1 MNHEY, CDR2 SVGEGT. The CDR3 spans 18 residues. V was pared by 0 bases and J by 9 bases, with 10 bases of the junction left unmatched. The CDR3: CASSYSSFGTGGGSPLHF. The DNA for the CDR3 is TGTGCCAGCAGTTACTCGTCGTTCGGGACAGGGGGAGGTTCACCCCTCCACTTT.

The chain combines TRBV19 with TRBJ2-1; no definite D call. Germline loops: CDR1 LNHDA, CDR2 SQIVND (reference sequence). This CDR3 comprises 14 residues. V was clipped by 5 bases and J by 4 bases, with 12 bases between them. The DNA of the CDR3 is TGTGCCAGTAGTTCTTTCGATGGATACAATGAGCAGTTCTTC. Its protein product is CASSSFDGYNEQFF.

The rearrangement joins TRBV28 to TRBJ1-6; D might be TRBD1 (5 bases). Germline assignment: CDR1 MDHEN and CDR2 SYDVKM. The CDR3 sequence is 14 residues long. V lost 2 bases, J lost 10 bases, and 12 bases lay in between. The DNA for the CDR3 is TGTGCCAGCAGTTTAGTAGGGGATGGGTCACCCCTCCACTTT. This encodes CASSLVGDGSPLHF.

This clonotype was seen repeatedly, ten times or more. CDR3: CASRTGLQPQHF. The CDR3 coding sequence is TGTGCCAGCAGAACAGGGTTACAGCCCCAGCATTTT. The chain has TRBV2 and TRBJ1-5; D is possibly TRBD1 (6 bases). Germline V gene sequence: CDR1 SNHLY, CDR2 FYNNEI. The V end was cut by 6 bases, the J end by 7 bases, with 10 bases between. This CDR3 contains 12 residues.

The V gene is TRBV29-1, the J gene TRBJ1-1; D call uncertain. V gave up 2 bases and J gave up 8 bases, with 9 bases separating them. This CDR3 is built from 11 residues. Germline CDR1 and CDR2: SQVTM and ANQGSEA. Here the CDR3 DNA reads TGCAGCGTTGAACCGGGAGGGGAAGCTTTCTTT. Its translation: CSVEPGGEAFF.

Regarding this clonotype: Given a much more abundant clone one base away, this may be a read error. V usage is TRBV20-1 and J usage is TRBJ2-2; the D gene is possibly TRBD2 (5 bases). The CDR3 consists of 13 residues. Germline V gene sequence: CDR1 DFQATT, CDR2 SNEGSKA (reference sequence). The CDR3 region is CSARLRNTGELSF. The CDR3 DNA is TGCAGTGCGAGACTAAGAAACACCGGGGAGCTGTCTTTT.

This clonotype was seen repeatedly, ten times or more. The chain uses TRBV5-1 and TRBJ1-1, with D perhaps TRBD1 (5 bases). CDR1 and CDR2 from the germline V gene are SGHRS and YFSETQ. The germline V and J ends were trimmed by 7 bases and 0 bases, with 13 bases remaining between them. The CDR3 is made up of 14 amino acids. The CDR3 reads CASASDTMNTEAFF. Written as DNA, the CDR3 is TGCGCCAGCGCGTCGGACACCATGAACACTGAAGCTTTCTTT.

This clonotype appeared a few times. The V and J genes are TRBV19 and TRBJ1-1; unclear D gene. The V gene's germline CDR1 is LNHDA and CDR2 SQIVND (reference sequence). This CDR3 is built from 14 residues. Trimming took 6 bases from V and 0 from J, leaving 11 bases between them. The CDR3 sequence: CASSPGQLNTEAFF. CDR3 coding DNA: TGTGCCAGTAGCCCCGGGCAGTTGAACACTGAAGCTTTCTTT.

J is TRBJ2-6 and V is TRBV19; the D is unclear. With 5 bases removed from V and 0 bases from J, the gap between germline ends came to 5 bases. CDR3 length: 14 residues. Germline loops: CDR1 LNHDA, CDR2 SQIVND (reference sequence). The CDR3 bases are TGTGCCAGTAGTGCAGTCTCTGGGGCCAACGTCCTGACTTTC. Translated: CASSAVSGANVLTF.

The chain recombines TRBV10-3 with TRBJ2-5; the match to TRBD2 covers 11 bases. CDR1 is ENHRY, CDR2 SYGVKD, per germline. Unmatched junction bases numbered 7, after V lost 3 bases and J lost 4 bases. The CDR3 has 16 residues. CDR3 in DNA: TGTGCCATCAGTGATTTGACTAGCGGGGTTGGAGAGACCCAGTACTTC. It specifies CAISDLTSGVGETQYF.

The chain has TRBV20-1 and TRBJ2-3; 12 bases are shared with TRBD2. This CDR3 contains 15 residues. CDR1 and CDR2 from the germline V gene are DFQATT and SNEGSKA (reference sequence). Losses at the gene ends were 5 bases for V and 2 bases for J; bases not matched to a gene: 5. DNA of the CDR3: TGCAGTGCTGACCTAGCGGGGGGGGCCACAGATACGCAGTATTTT. Protein: CSADLAGGATDTQYF.

In the case of this clonotype: Given a much more abundant clone one base away, this may be a read error. This chain joins TRBV7-3 and TRBJ2-1; 7 nucleotides align to TRBD2. The CDR3 spans 17 residues. CDR1 and CDR2 from the germline V gene are SGHTA and FQGTGA. V lost 1 base, J lost 4 bases, and 10 bases stayed unmatched. The CDR3: CASSLSAGASGYNEQFF. CDR3 DNA sequence: TGTGCCAGCAGCTTAAGTGCGGGCGCTAGCGGTTACAATGAGCAGTTCTTC.

Turning to this clonotype: With a much larger clone just one base away, this may be a read error. The CDR3 carries no conserved terminal phenylalanine or tryptophan, so it likely arises from a read error. The chain links TRBV19 to TRBJ1-1; TRBD1 aligns across 9 bases. CDR3 length: 16 amino acids. After removal of 2 bases from V and 0 bases from J, the junction contained 4 bases not matched to a gene. Germline V CDR1 and CDR2: LNHDA, SQIVND (reference sequence). In DNA form, the CDR3 reads TGTGCCAGTAGTATAAGGACAGGGGACATGAACACTGAAGCTTTCTTA. Translating it yields CASSIRTGDMNTEAFL.

V and J are TRBV2 and TRBJ2-3; D is undetermined. The ends were cut back, 6 bases at V and 5 bases at J, with 15 bases in the middle. Germline CDR1 and CDR2: SNHLY and FYNNEI. The CDR3 covers 14 residues. CDR3 loop: CASSDLKGVDTQYF. For the CDR3, the DNA is TGTGCCAGCAGCGATCTAAAGGGTGTAGATACGCAGTATTTT.

In this sample, this clonotype turned up many times. The chain employs TRBV20-1 and TRBJ2-1; 13 nucleotides line up with TRBD2. Germline lookup yields CDR1 DFQATT and CDR2 SNEGSKA (reference sequence). The CDR3 spans 13 residues. The junction had 4 bases not matched to a gene; V was cut back by 6 bases and J by 8 bases. The DNA for the CDR3 is TGCAGTGCCCCGGGACTAGCGGGATATGAGCAGTTCTTC. Its protein product is CSAPGLAGYEQFF.

This clonotype was found many times. The CDR3, as DNA: TGTGCCAGCAGCCAGGGTATGGGGGGAAACACCATATATTTT. It encodes CASSQGMGGNTIYF. V and J are TRBV12-3 or TRBV12-4 and TRBJ1-3, with D maybe TRBD1 (5 bases). This CDR3 has 14 amino acids. Between the trimmed V and J ends, which lost 6 bases and 4 bases, there was a span of 13 bases.

This clonotype has at least ten counts. This rearrangement joins TRBV4-2 to TRBJ2-3; 12 nucleotides align to TRBD2. V lost 5 bases, J lost 5 bases, and 8 bases stayed unmatched. Germline assignment: CDR1 LGHNA and CDR2 YNFKEQ. CDR3 length: 16 amino acids. The CDR3 region is CASSTASGRVLDTQYF. The CDR3 bases are TGTGCCAGCAGCACCGCTAGCGGGAGGGTTCTAGATACGCAGTATTTT.

For this clonotype: The junction departs from the called germline gene at one end, perhaps through a read error. The rearrangement links TRBV5-5 to TRBJ1-3; D is ambiguous. CDR1 SGHKS and CDR2 YYEKEE come from the germline V gene (reference sequence). CDR3 length: 16 amino acids. The chain's CDR3 is CASSLMGFSSENTIYF. The CDR3 DNA reads as TGTGCCAGCAGCTTGATGGGCTTCAGCTCTGAAAACACCATATATTTT. The full variable domain, its missing parts supplied by reference TRBV5-5 and TRBJ1-3, is DAGVTQSPTHLIKTRGQQVTLRCSPISGHKSVSWYQQVLGQGPQFIFQYYEKEERGRGNFPDRFSARQFPNYSSELNVNALLLGDSALYLCASSLMGFSSENTIYFGEGSWLTVV.